This TCR beta chain was captured in a study of T-cell reconstitution after alpha-beta-depleted transplantation in children. The V end lost 3 bases, the J end lost 2 bases, and 12 bases lay between the germline ends. The CDR3 consists of 15 residues. The germline V gene has CDR1 MDHEN and CDR2 SYDVKM. With regard to this clonotype: Its antigen is not identified.

This sample's TCRbeta library carried unique molecular identifier barcodes. Each CDR3 protein is one row after TCRdb ran MiXCR on the PCR reads. Of over 150,000 distinct CDR3 sequences detected, approximately 6.9% appear once; the ten largest clones hold less than 7%. Whole-study results and caveats: As was reported, about two months after transplant, alpha-beta T cells came from several hundred expanded graft clones. By one year post-transplant, T-cell counts and diversity largely arose from T cells that were newly produced.

The material was PBMCs, obtained before TCRalphabeta/CD19-depleted stem cell transplant. The receptor comes from a boy aged 2 to 10 with acute lymphoblastic leukemia, due to receive a stem cell transplant. The rearrangement uses TRBV28 and TRBJ2-3; D gene ambiguous. The CDR3 spells CASSFKAGDTDTQYF. CDR3 nucleotide sequence: TGTGCCAGCAGTTTTAAGGCAGGAGACACAGATACGCAGTATTTT. Full variable domain (missing parts from reference TRBV28 and TRBJ2-3): DVKVTQSSRYLVKRTGEKVFLECVQDMDHENMFWYRQDPGLGLRLIYFSYDVKMKEKGDIPEGYSVSREKKERFSLILESASTNQTSMYLCASSFKAGDTDTQYFGPGTRLTVL.